The present entry profiles one T cell receptor (beta chain) with its context. Its antigen is not identified. These data belong to a study of T cell responses to AZD1222 COVID-19 vaccine. The study's findings and limits: The number of AZD1222 recipients seropositive at baseline was only 5 to 7.

Data came from immunoSEQ multiplex PCR; TCRdb stores just in-frame clones and leaves some out. In the table there are 120,000 or so clones, 90% of which are singletons. The V gene end was trimmed by 5 bases and the J gene end by 2 bases; junction bases not matched to a gene: 7. Germline values: CDR1 SGHTA, CDR2 FQGNSA. The CDR3 spans 15 residues. The sequencing used peripheral blood, collected on day 0 of MenACWY control vaccination. The TCR was taken from an adult in good health. The genes are TRBV7-2 and TRBJ2-7; 9 bases align to TRBD1. Here the CDR3 reads CASSAPGQGTYEQYF. CDR3 DNA sequence: TGTGCCAGCAGCGCACCGGGACAGGGAACCTACGAGCAGTACTTC.